Listed here are 17 T cell receptor beta chains from one sample, sequenced in a study of blood T cell repertoires in COVID-19. Produced via immunoSEQ multiplex PCR; TCRdb's table is partial and in-frame only. The data show approximately 210,000 clones, approximately 82% seen once. The sample consisted of PBMCs or T cells enriched from blood (not recorded which). The receptors were sampled from a man aged 35-49 years who had recovered from COVID-19.

This clone appeared once. This chain joins TRBV9 and TRBJ2-3; tentatively, D is TRBD2 (6 bases). The CDR3 covers 16 residues. Germline CDR1 SGDLS, CDR2 YYNGEE. Trimming took 0 bases from V and 0 from J, leaving 11 bases between them. CDR3 loop: CASSVDAGTSTDTQYF. In DNA form, the CDR3 reads TGTGCCAGCAGCGTAGACGCGGGGACGAGCACAGATACGCAGTATTTT.

The table lists this clone with a few counts. The chain combines TRBV21-1 with TRBJ2-1; whether TRBD1, the table's D call, matches the DNA was not checked. TRBV21-1 is tagged as a pseudogene. This CDR3 is built from 13 residues. The CDR3 here is CASSSAGLDEQFF. The CDR3 nucleotides are TGTGCCAGCAGCTCGGCAGGCCTCGATGAGCAGTTCTTC.

This rearrangement joins TRBV6-5 to TRBJ2-1; 10 nucleotides line up with TRBD2. V shed 6 bases and J 4 bases; nucleotides not matched to a gene: 6. Looked up from germline, CDR1 is MNHEY and CDR2 is SVGAGI. This CDR3 has 15 amino acids. For the CDR3, the DNA is TGTGCCAGCAGCGGTAGCGGGGGGCTTTACAATGAGCAGTTCTTC. Protein product: CASSGSGGLYNEQFF.

The chain recombines TRBV28 with TRBJ1-6, with D maybe TRBD1 (5 bases). The CDR3 loop spans 17 amino acids. CDR1 and CDR2 from the germline V gene are MDHEN and SYDVKM. The germline V and J ends were trimmed by 7 bases and 0 bases, with 16 bases remaining between them. The CDR3 nucleotides read TGTGCCAGCACCACACCCGCGGGGCTCTCCTATAATTCACCCCTCCACTTT. This gives the protein CASTTPAGLSYNSPLHF.

The V gene is TRBV6-5, the J gene TRBJ2-7, with D possibly matching TRBD1 (5 bases). CDR1 and CDR2 from the germline V gene are MNHEY and SVGAGI. The CDR3 runs to 14 residues. V was shortened by 6 bases and J by 0 bases, with 12 bases between the two germline ends. CDR3: CASSLTGASYEQYF. The CDR3 DNA reads as TGTGCCAGCAGCCTAACAGGCGCCTCCTACGAGCAGTACTTC.

The chain joins TRBV30 to TRBJ1-1, with a weak D call TRBD1 (5 bases). V was trimmed by 3 bases and J by 0 bases, leaving 17 bases between them. The CDR3 is 16 residues long. The germline V gene has CDR1 GTSNPN and CDR2 SVGIG (reference sequence). As DNA, the CDR3 is TGTGCCTGGAGCCTGGGCGGAGGGGCAATGAACACTGAAGCTTTCTTT. Amino acids: CAWSLGGGAMNTEAFF.

J is TRBJ2-2 and V is TRBV2, with D perhaps TRBD2 (7 bases). The germline V gene encodes CDR1 SNHLY and CDR2 FYNNEI. The CDR3 has 15 residues. The germline V and J ends were trimmed by 7 bases and 0 bases, with 12 bases remaining between them. The DNA for the CDR3 is TGTGCCAGCAACCAAGGGGGGGCGAACACCGGGGAGCTGTTTTTT. It yields the protein CASNQGGANTGELFF.

This clone was observed a handful of times. The gene calls are TRBV19 and TRBJ2-2; TRBD1 agrees at 7 bases. This CDR3 is 13 amino acids long. The V gene end was trimmed by 8 bases and the J gene end by 4 bases; junction bases not matched to a gene: 4. Germline lookup yields CDR1 LNHDA and CDR2 SQIVND (reference sequence). The CDR3 reads CASQRGPTGELFF. The CDR3 nucleotides are TGTGCCAGTCAGAGGGGGCCCACCGGGGAGCTGTTTTTT.

The V gene is TRBV5-1, the J gene TRBJ1-4, with 7 positions matching TRBD1. The CDR3 spans 14 residues. V dropped 2 bases and J dropped 7; count of bases not matched to a gene: 5. CDR1 and CDR2 from the germline V gene are SGHRS and YFSETQ. CDR3 loop: CASSLQGQSEKLFF. The CDR3 coding sequence is TGCGCCAGCAGCTTACAGGGGCAAAGTGAAAAACTGTTTTTT.

A single count supports this clone. Other DNA sequences in the sample encode the same CDR3. The V and J genes are TRBV5-1 and TRBJ1-3, with no clear D. Looked up from germline, CDR1 is SGHRS and CDR2 is YFSETQ. This CDR3 has 14 amino acids. Deletions cut 4 bases from V and 0 bases from J, with 8 bases between. CDR3 sequence: CASSRDSSGNTIYF. In DNA, the CDR3 is TGCGCCAGCAGCCGAGATTCCTCTGGAAACACCATATATTTT.

A word on this clone: Germline and junction disagree at one end, which may indicate a read error. This chain uses TRBV2 with TRBJ1-1, with 10 bases matching TRBD1. The germline gives CDR1 SNHLY, CDR2 FYNNEI. The CDR3 spans 15 residues. CDR3 nucleotide sequence: TGTGCCAGCAGGGAAGGGACAGGGGTCCCCCCTGAAGCTTTCTTT. Its protein product is CASREGTGVPPEAFF.

The chain has TRBV4-1 and TRBJ2-1, with 9 bases aligning to TRBD2. Germline V gives CDR1 MGHRA, CDR2 YSYEKL. The CDR3 extends over 15 amino acids. V shed 4 bases and J 8 bases; nucleotides not matched to a gene: 9. Written as DNA, the CDR3 is TGCGCCAGCAGCCGAGATAGCGGGAGTTTTTATGAGCAGTTCTTC. As protein: CASSRDSGSFYEQFF.

This clone was detected once. This chain joins TRBV28 and TRBJ1-2, with a possible D match to TRBD1 (6 bases). This CDR3 contains 14 residues. Trimming cost V 5 bases and J 2 bases, with 12 bases left between them. The germline gives CDR1 MDHEN, CDR2 SYDVKM. The CDR3 loop is CASSMGAGNYGYTF. CDR3 DNA sequence: TGTGCCAGCAGTATGGGGGCAGGGAACTATGGCTACACCTTC.

The chain joins TRBV24-1 to TRBJ1-3; D may be TRBD1 (6 bases). CDR1 is KGHDR, CDR2 SFDVKD, per germline. CDR3 size: 14 residues. The V and J ends lost 7 bases and 4 bases respectively, with 13 bases between them. CDR3 in amino acids: CATRPNRAGNTIYF. Written as DNA, the CDR3 is TGTGCCACCAGGCCGAACAGGGCCGGAAACACCATATATTTT.

V is TRBV7-3 and J is TRBJ2-3, with 10 positions matching TRBD1. This CDR3 spans 17 amino acids. The J segment lost 3 bases and the V segment lost 2 bases, leaving 8 bases of the junction unmatched. Germline CDR1 reads SGHTA; CDR2 reads FQGTGA. As DNA, the CDR3 is TGTGCCAGCAGCTTACCCAAACCGGGACAGGGGACAGATACGCAGTATTTT. Amino acids: CASSLPKPGQGTDTQYF. Full variable domain (remainder filled in from reference TRBV7-3 and TRBJ2-3): GAGVSQTPSNKVTEKGKYVELRCDPISGHTALYWYRQSLGQGPEFLIYFQGTGAADDSGLPNDRFFAVRPEGSVSTLKIQRTERGDSAVYLCASSLPKPGQGTDTQYFGPGTRLTVL.

The chain is built from TRBV11-2 and TRBJ2-7; D uncertain. The CDR3 runs 16 residues. Trimming took off 2 bases at V and 2 bases at J, with 16 bases between the two ends. Germline V CDR1 and CDR2: SGHAT, FQNNGV. The CDR3 region is CASSLSSAPAAYEQYF. The CDR3 nucleotides read TGTGCCAGCAGCTTATCCTCGGCCCCGGCGGCCTACGAGCAGTACTTC.

The chain employs TRBV7-9 and TRBJ1-1; D is perhaps TRBD1 (6 bases). Germline CDR1 SEHNR, CDR2 FQNEAQ (reference sequence). Trimming cost V 5 bases and J 8 bases, with 15 bases left between them. CDR3 length: 13 residues. The CDR3: CASSPRGGSEAFF. In DNA form, the CDR3 reads TGTGCCAGCAGCCCGAGGGGGGGGTCCGAAGCTTTCTTT. Variable domain in full (rest from reference TRBV7-9 and TRBJ1-1): DTGVSQNPRHKITKRGQNVTFRCDPISEHNRLYWYRQTLGQGPEFLTYFQNEAQLEKSRLLSDRFSAERPKGSFSTLEIQRTEQGDSAMYLCASSPRGGSEAFFGQGTRLTVV.